Below are 8 T cell receptor beta chains sequenced from a single sample in a study of blood T cell repertoires in COVID-19. The repertoire was sequenced with immunoSEQ multiplex PCR; TCRdb's copy has only in-frame clones and lacks some. The data show about 250,000 clones, with 85% to 90% seen just once and roughly 4.5% held by the top ten. The sample was peripheral blood. Every receptor here comes from a woman between 40 and 55 years old who had recovered from COVID-19.

This clone has only one observation. This rearrangement joins TRBV2 to TRBJ2-2, with a tentative D call TRBD1 (6 bases). In germline, CDR1 is SNHLY, CDR2 FYNNEI. The CDR3 runs 15 residues. Trimming took 6 bases from V and 5 from J, leaving 16 bases between them. The CDR3 reads CASRLDQGKTGELFF. For the CDR3, the DNA is TGTGCCAGCAGACTCGACCAGGGGAAGACCGGGGAGCTGTTTTTT.

This clone was seen a handful of times. The CDR3, as DNA: TGTGCCAGCAGTGTGTGGACAGGGGGCGGTCAGCCCCAGCATTTT. Translation: CASSVWTGGGQPQHF. The chain links TRBV2 to TRBJ1-5; 11 bases are shared with TRBD1. Germline V gene lookup returns CDR1 SNHLY and CDR2 FYNNEI. This CDR3 has 15 amino acids. The junction had 5 bases not matched to a gene; V was cut back by 4 bases and J by 6 bases.

The chain has TRBV9 and TRBJ2-7, with 8 bases aligning to TRBD1. CDR1 and CDR2 (germline): SGDLS, YYNGEE. With 3 bases clipped from V and 5 bases from J, the junction kept 10 bases outside the gene matches. This CDR3 contains 15 residues. The DNA for the CDR3 is TGTGCCAGCAGCGAATCCGGGACAGGCGCCGACGAGCAGTACTTC. Its protein is CASSESGTGADEQYF.

The J gene is TRBJ1-1, the V gene TRBV7-2; TRBD1 is a possible D gene (5 bases). V lost 5 bases and J 4 bases, leaving 20 bases between the germline ends. Germline V lookup: CDR1 SGHTA, CDR2 FQGNSA. The CDR3 runs 16 residues. CDR3 region: CASSQGLRGGSTEAFF. The CDR3 bases are TGTGCCAGCAGCCAGGGATTGCGGGGGGGGAGCACTGAAGCTTTCTTT.

The rearrangement links TRBV7-2 to TRBJ2-3; 7 bases line up with TRBD1. Germline lookup yields CDR1 SGHTA and CDR2 FQGNSA. Germline trimming cut 5 bases from V and 3 bases from J; bases unmatched to any gene: 8. CDR3 length: 15 amino acids. This CDR3 reads CASSAWDRITDTQYF. DNA for the CDR3: TGTGCCAGCAGCGCATGGGACAGAATAACAGATACGCAGTATTTT.

The CDR3 bases are TGTGCCAGCAGTGAAGACTCGCGCTACCCGAGGGAGCAGTACGTC. Translating it yields CASSEDSRYPREQYV. J is TRBJ2-7 and V is TRBV6-1; D gene uncertain. This CDR3 has 15 amino acids. The germline gives CDR1 MNHNS, CDR2 SASEGT. The germline V and J ends were trimmed by 1 base and 7 bases, with 17 bases remaining between them.

CDR3 nucleotide sequence: TGTGCCAGCAGTTACTCCCCGGGAGGGGCCACAGATACGCAGTATTTT. Its protein is CASSYSPGGATDTQYF. This rearrangement joins TRBV6-5 to TRBJ2-3; 8 bases align to TRBD2. The CDR3 sequence is 16 residues long. Germline-derived CDR1 and CDR2 are MNHEY and SVGAGI. The V segment lost 0 bases and the J segment 2 bases; nucleotides outside the gene matches: 4.

This chain joins TRBV19 and TRBJ2-1; TRBD1 aligns across 8 bases. The CDR3 sequence is 11 residues long. Germline V CDR1 and CDR2: LNHDA, SQIVND (reference sequence). Trimming took 10 bases from V and 11 from J; bases not matched to a gene: 7. CDR3 bases: TGTGCCACCACCCAGGGGGCGCAGCAGTTCTTC. As protein: CATTQGAQQFF.